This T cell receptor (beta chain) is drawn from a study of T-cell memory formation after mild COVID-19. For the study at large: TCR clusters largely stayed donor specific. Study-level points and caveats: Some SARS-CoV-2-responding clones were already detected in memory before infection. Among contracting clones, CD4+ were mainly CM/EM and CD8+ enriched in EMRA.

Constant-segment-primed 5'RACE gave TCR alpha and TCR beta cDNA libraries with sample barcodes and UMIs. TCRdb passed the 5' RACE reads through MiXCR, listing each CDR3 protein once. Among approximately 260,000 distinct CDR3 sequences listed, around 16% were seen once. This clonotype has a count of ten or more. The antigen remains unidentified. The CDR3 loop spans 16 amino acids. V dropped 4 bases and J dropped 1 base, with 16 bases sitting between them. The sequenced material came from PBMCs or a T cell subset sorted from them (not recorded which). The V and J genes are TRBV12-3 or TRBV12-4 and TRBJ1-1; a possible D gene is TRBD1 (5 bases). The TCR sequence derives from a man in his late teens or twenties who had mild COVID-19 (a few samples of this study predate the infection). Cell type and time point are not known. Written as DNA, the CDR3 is TGTGCCAGCAGTTACCGGGACGGGTTGAAGAACACTGAAGCTTTCTTT. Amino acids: CASSYRDGLKNTEAFF.